This T cell receptor beta chain was obtained from a study of pediatric ulcerative colitis. Study-level results: Ulcerative colitis patients shared more blood-rectal clones than controls.

The rectum was sampled with one to two pinch biopsies at colonoscopy. The germline V gene has CDR1 WSHSY and CDR2 SAAADI. Trimming stripped 8 bases from V and 1 base from J, with 14 bases between. This CDR3 has 14 residues. This clone was recorded only once. The antigen is unknown. Up to 500,000 reads were sequenced per sample. The repertoire was sequenced with immunoSEQ multiplex PCR; TCRdb's copy has only in-frame clones and lacks some. The sample has approximately 40,000 clones, 75% seen once; the top ten hold over 8.5%. The gene calls are TRBV10-2 and TRBJ1-1, with D possibly being TRBD1 (6 bases). The sample was gut tissue. This TCR was sampled from a boy younger than 18 with severe ulcerative colitis. CDR3 in amino acids: CASSKGGGNTEAFF. Here the CDR3 DNA reads TGCGCCAGCTCAAAAGGGGGTGGGAACACTGAAGCTTTCTTT.